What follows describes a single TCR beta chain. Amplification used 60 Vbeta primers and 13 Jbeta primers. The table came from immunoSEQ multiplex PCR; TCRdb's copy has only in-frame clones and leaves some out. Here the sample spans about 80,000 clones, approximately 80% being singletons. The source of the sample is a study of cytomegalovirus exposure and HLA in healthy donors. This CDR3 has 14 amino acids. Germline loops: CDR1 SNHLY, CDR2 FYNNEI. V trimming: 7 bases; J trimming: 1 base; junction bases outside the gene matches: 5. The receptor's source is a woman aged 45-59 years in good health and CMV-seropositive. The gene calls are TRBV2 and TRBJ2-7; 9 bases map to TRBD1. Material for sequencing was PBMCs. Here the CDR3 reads CASTSQGASYEQYF. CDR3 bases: TGTGCCAGCACCTCACAGGGGGCTTCCTACGAGCAGTACTTC.